A selection of T cell receptor beta chains follows, all from one sample in a study of cytomegalovirus exposure and HLA in healthy donors. The data were produced by immunoSEQ multiplex PCR, yet TCRdb's version contains in-frame clones alone and is incomplete. The sample holds about 300,000 clones, 75% to 90% seen once. The material sequenced was PBMCs. The receptors were sampled from a man in his forties in good health and CMV-seropositive. Each CDR3 is given with its conserved first and last residue. The D gene is left open where the match is weak. Size tells how often a clone was seen (once, few, many) or the class of an expanded clone, and some rows leave it out.

V gene: TRBV6-5
clone size: NA
D gene: TRBD1
J gene: TRBJ1-5
CDR3 protein: CAAGTGNQPQHF
CDR3 DNA: TGTGCCGCCGGGACAGGCAATCAGCCCCAGCATTTT

V gene: TRBV2
clone size: NA
D gene: NA
J gene: TRBJ2-3
CDR3 protein: CASSLRAGSTDTQYF
CDR3 DNA: TGTGCCAGCAGCCTTAGGGCGGGAAGCACAGATACGCAGTATTTT

V gene: TRBV14
clone size: NA
D gene: NA
J gene: TRBJ2-3
CDR3 protein: CASSLPVGPRYF
CDR3 DNA: TGTGCCAGCAGCCTCCCGGTGGGGCCTAGGTATTTT

V gene: TRBV6-5
clone size: few
D gene: TRBD1
J gene: TRBJ2-7
CDR3 protein: CASSRGQGAYEQYF
CDR3 DNA: TGTGCCAGCAGTCGTGGACAGGGGGCGTACGAGCAGTACTTC

V gene: TRBV2
clone size: NA
D gene: NA
J gene: TRBJ1-2
CDR3 protein: CASSEGQVRFYTF
CDR3 DNA: TGTGCCAGCAGTGAAGGGCAGGTCCGATTCTACACCTTC

V gene: TRBV7-9
clone size: NA
D gene: TRBD1
J gene: TRBJ2-7
CDR3 protein: CSSLRGQSSYEQYF
CDR3 DNA: TGTTCCAGCTTAAGGGGACAGAGCTCCTACGAGCAGTACTTC

V gene: TRBV7-9
clone size: NA
D gene: TRBD1
J gene: TRBJ1-5
CDR3 protein: CASSLGNRGSNQPQHF
CDR3 DNA: TGTGCCAGCAGCTTAGGGAACAGGGGTAGCAATCAGCCCCAGCATTTT

V gene: TRBV28
clone size: NA
D gene: TRBD1
J gene: TRBJ2-7
CDR3 protein: CASSTPGQTYEQYF
CDR3 DNA: TGTGCCAGCAGTACGCCGGGACAGACCTACGAGCAGTACTTC

V gene: TRBV27
clone size: NA
D gene: NA
J gene: TRBJ2-1
CDR3 protein: CASSLSRGPDEQFF
CDR3 DNA: TGTGCCAGCAGTTTATCGCGGGGGCCCGATGAGCAGTTCTTC

V gene: TRBV5-4
clone size: NA
D gene: TRBD2
J gene: TRBJ2-1
CDR3 protein: CASSLGTSGSLINEQFF
CDR3 DNA: TGTGCCAGCAGCTTGGGGACTAGCGGGAGTCTCATCAATGAGCAGTTCTTC

V gene: TRBV7-6
clone size: NA
D gene: NA
J gene: TRBJ2-5
CDR3 protein: CASSSRGGGQETQYF
CDR3 DNA: TGTGCCAGCAGTTCCCGAGGAGGGGGCCAGGAGACCCAGTACTTC

V gene: TRBV18
clone size: NA
D gene: NA
J gene: TRBJ2-7
CDR3 protein: CASSPTTDGSREQYF
CDR3 DNA: TGTGCCAGCTCGCCGACGACGGACGGGAGTAGGGAGCAGTACTTC

V gene: TRBV7-9
clone size: NA
D gene: NA
J gene: TRBJ2-5
CDR3 protein: CASSIRERETQYF
CDR3 DNA: TGTGCCAGCAGTATCAGGGAACGGGAGACCCAGTACTTC

V gene: TRBV6-5
clone size: NA
D gene: TRBD2
J gene: TRBJ2-1
CDR3 protein: CASIRLAGGDEQFF
CDR3 DNA: TGTGCCAGCATACGACTAGCGGGAGGCGATGAGCAGTTCTTC

V gene: TRBV5-6
clone size: NA
D gene: TRBD2
J gene: TRBJ2-3
CDR3 protein: CASSSSLAGEGGTQYF
CDR3 DNA: TGTGCCAGCAGCTCGTCCCTAGCGGGAGAGGGCGGTACGCAGTATTTT

V gene: TRBV4-1
clone size: NA
D gene: NA
J gene: TRBJ1-4
CDR3 protein: CASSQDSSVSKLFF
CDR3 DNA: TGCGCCAGCAGCCAAGATAGCAGTGTCAGCAAACTGTTTTTT

V gene: TRBV6-5
clone size: NA
D gene: TRBD1
J gene: TRBJ2-3
CDR3 protein: CASRKTGGLADTQYF
CDR3 DNA: TGTGCCAGCAGAAAGACAGGGGGATTGGCAGATACGCAGTATTTT

V gene: TRBV6-9
clone size: NA
D gene: NA
J gene: TRBJ2-3
CDR3 protein: CASTCGVLLGTDTQYF
CDR3 DNA: TGTGCCAGCACCTGCGGGGTGCTCTTAGGCACAGATACGCAGTATTTT

V gene: TRBV30
clone size: NA
D gene: NA
J gene: TRBJ2-6
CDR3 protein: CAWSVRAGANVLTF
CDR3 DNA: TGTGCCTGGAGTGTACGAGCTGGGGCCAACGTCCTGACTTTC

V gene: TRBV4-3
clone size: NA
D gene: TRBD2
J gene: TRBJ2-2
CDR3 protein: CASSRATASGTGELFF
CDR3 DNA: TGCGCCAGCAGCCGGGCCACGGCTAGCGGCACCGGGGAGCTGTTTTTT

V gene: TRBV10-3
clone size: once
D gene: TRBD1
J gene: TRBJ2-3
CDR3 protein: CAITTGGGTDTQYF
CDR3 DNA: TGTGCCATCACAACAGGGGGCGGCACAGATACGCAGTATTTT

V gene: TRBV10-3
clone size: NA
D gene: NA
J gene: TRBJ2-5
CDR3 protein: CAISGGSEETQYF
CDR3 DNA: TGTGCCATCAGTGGGGGTAGCGAAGAGACCCAGTACTTC

V gene: TRBV9
clone size: NA
D gene: TRBD1
J gene: TRBJ2-1
CDR3 protein: CASSPRQGALNEQFF
CDR3 DNA: TGTGCCAGCAGCCCCAGACAGGGGGCTCTAAATGAGCAGTTCTTC

V gene: TRBV5-1
clone size: NA
D gene: NA
J gene: TRBJ2-5
CDR3 protein: CASSWSGGKETQYF
CDR3 DNA: TGCGCCAGCAGTTGGTCCGGAGGAAAAGAGACCCAGTACTTC

V gene: TRBV7-2
clone size: few
D gene: TRBD2
J gene: TRBJ2-7
CDR3 protein: CASSSPTSGAHLGGQYF
CDR3 DNA: TGTGCCAGCAGCTCACCCACTAGCGGGGCGCACCTAGGGGGGCAGTACTTC

V gene: TRBV7-8
clone size: NA
D gene: TRBD1
J gene: TRBJ1-4
CDR3 protein: CASSLRTGDEKLFF
CDR3 DNA: TGTGCCAGCAGCTTAAGGACAGGGGATGAAAAACTGTTTTTT

V gene: TRBV18
clone size: NA
D gene: NA
J gene: TRBJ2-5
CDR3 protein: CASSPQRAGGVETQYF
CDR3 DNA: TGTGCCAGCTCACCACAGCGGGCAGGGGGTGTTGAGACCCAGTACTTC

V gene: TRBV9
clone size: NA
D gene: TRBD1
J gene: TRBJ1-3
CDR3 protein: CASSASGGGNTIYF
CDR3 DNA: TGTGCCAGCAGCGCCTCAGGGGGCGGAAACACCATATATTTT

V gene: TRBV28
clone size: NA
D gene: NA
J gene: TRBJ1-2
CDR3 protein: CASSLRGGGYTF
CDR3 DNA: TGTGCCAGCAGCCTCAGGGGTGGCGGCTACACCTTC

V gene: TRBV4-1
clone size: NA
D gene: NA
J gene: TRBJ1-2
CDR3 protein: CASSQVGGGYGYTF
CDR3 DNA: TGCGCCAGCAGCCAAGTCGGGGGAGGCTATGGCTACACCTTC

V gene: TRBV5-1
clone size: NA
D gene: NA
J gene: TRBJ2-4
CDR3 protein: CASSHPQGRSIQYF
CDR3 DNA: TGCGCCAGCAGCCACCCTCAGGGTCGGAGCATTCAGTACTTC

V gene: TRBV7-6
clone size: NA
D gene: NA
J gene: TRBJ2-4
CDR3 protein: CASSSGLAKNIQYF
CDR3 DNA: TGTGCCAGCAGCAGCGGACTAGCCAAAAACATTCAGTACTTC

V gene: TRBV7-6
clone size: NA
D gene: TRBD1
J gene: TRBJ2-7
CDR3 protein: CASSSATGSSSSYEQYF
CDR3 DNA: TGTGCCAGCAGCTCGGCGACAGGGTCAAGTTCCTCCTACGAGCAGTACTTC

V gene: TRBV7-6
clone size: NA
D gene: NA
J gene: TRBJ1-3
CDR3 protein: CASTQDSAGNTIYF
CDR3 DNA: TGTGCCAGCACCCAGGACAGTGCTGGAAACACCATATATTTT

V gene: TRBV5-1
clone size: NA
D gene: NA
J gene: TRBJ2-5
CDR3 protein: CASSLLETQYF
CDR3 DNA: TGCGCCAGCAGCTTGCTTGAGACCCAGTACTTC

V gene: TRBV7-9
clone size: NA
D gene: TRBD2
J gene: TRBJ2-7
CDR3 protein: CSSSKLAGVYEQYF
CDR3 DNA: TGTTCCAGCAGCAAACTAGCGGGAGTTTACGAGCAGTACTTC

V gene: TRBV6-1
clone size: NA
D gene: TRBD1
J gene: TRBJ2-1
CDR3 protein: CASSPGQGLNEQFF
CDR3 DNA: TGTGCCAGCAGCCCGGGACAGGGGTTGAATGAGCAGTTCTTC

V gene: TRBV18
clone size: NA
D gene: TRBD2
J gene: TRBJ2-3
CDR3 protein: CASSPGLAPDTQYF
CDR3 DNA: TGTGCCAGCTCACCTGGACTAGCTCCGGATACGCAGTATTTT

V gene: TRBV5-1
clone size: NA
D gene: TRBD2
J gene: TRBJ2-1
CDR3 protein: CASSLATSGDYNEQFF
CDR3 DNA: TGCGCCAGCAGCCTCGCGACTAGCGGTGACTACAATGAGCAGTTCTTC

V gene: TRBV2
clone size: NA
D gene: TRBD1
J gene: TRBJ2-5
CDR3 protein: CASMGPLNRGSHQETQYF
CDR3 DNA: TGTGCCAGCATGGGCCCCCTTAACAGGGGGTCCCACCAAGAGACCCAGTACTTC

V gene: TRBV13
clone size: few
D gene: TRBD1
J gene: TRBJ2-7
CDR3 protein: CASSDRGLDEQYF
CDR3 DNA: TGTGCCAGCAGCGACAGGGGGCTCGACGAGCAGTACTTC

V gene: TRBV5-4
clone size: NA
D gene: NA
J gene: TRBJ2-5
CDR3 protein: CASSLDRDQETQYF
CDR3 DNA: TGTGCCAGCAGCTTGGACAGGGATCAAGAGACCCAGTACTTC

V gene: TRBV27
clone size: NA
D gene: NA
J gene: TRBJ2-7
CDR3 protein: CASSSTHFVGNLREQYF
CDR3 DNA: TGTGCCAGCAGTTCGACTCACTTTGTTGGTAATCTACGAGAGCAGTACTTC

V gene: TRBV5-6
clone size: NA
D gene: TRBD2
J gene: TRBJ2-1
CDR3 protein: CASSTGTSGTYNEQFF
CDR3 DNA: TGTGCCAGCAGCACCGGGACTAGCGGAACCTACAATGAGCAGTTCTTC

V gene: TRBV2
clone size: NA
D gene: NA
J gene: TRBJ2-7
CDR3 protein: CASSVGPGAYEQYF
CDR3 DNA: TGTGCCAGCAGTGTAGGGCCAGGGGCCTACGAGCAGTACTTC

V gene: TRBV19
clone size: once
D gene: TRBD2
J gene: TRBJ2-1
CDR3 protein: CATVGLAGVVEQFF
CDR3 DNA: TGTGCCACCGTAGGACTAGCGGGAGTAGTCGAGCAGTTCTTC

V gene: TRBV27
clone size: NA
D gene: TRBD2
J gene: TRBJ2-2
CDR3 protein: CASSLSRLAGVGELFF
CDR3 DNA: TGTGCCAGCAGTTTATCGAGGCTAGCGGGAGTCGGGGAGCTGTTTTTT

V gene: TRBV6-4
clone size: NA
D gene: TRBD1
J gene: TRBJ2-1
CDR3 protein: CASSAGGTSYNEQFF
CDR3 DNA: TGTGCCAGCAGCGCAGGGGGTACGTCCTACAATGAGCAGTTCTTC

V gene: TRBV19
clone size: NA
D gene: TRBD1
J gene: TRBJ1-1
CDR3 protein: CASSIKARDSMNTEAFF
CDR3 DNA: TGTGCCAGTAGTATAAAAGCAAGGGACAGCATGAACACTGAAGCTTTCTTT

V gene: TRBV18
clone size: NA
D gene: NA
J gene: TRBJ2-7
CDR3 protein: CASSRAATYEQYF
CDR3 DNA: TGTGCCAGCTCACGGGCAGCCACCTACGAGCAGTACTTC

V gene: TRBV4-3
clone size: NA
D gene: NA
J gene: TRBJ1-2
CDR3 protein: CASSLARNVYGYTF
CDR3 DNA: TGCGCCAGCAGCTTGGCCCGCAACGTCTATGGCTACACCTTC

V gene: TRBV28
clone size: NA
D gene: NA
J gene: TRBJ1-1
CDR3 protein: CASSFLGVYTEAFF
CDR3 DNA: TGTGCCAGCAGTTTTCTAGGGGTGTACACTGAAGCTTTCTTT

V gene: TRBV7-9
clone size: NA
D gene: NA
J gene: TRBJ2-3
CDR3 protein: CSSSLYSLDITDTQYF
CDR3 DNA: TGTTCCAGCAGCTTATACAGTTTAGACATCACAGATACGCAGTATTTT

V gene: TRBV9
clone size: NA
D gene: TRBD1
J gene: TRBJ2-1
CDR3 protein: CASSVVGTGVNEQFF
CDR3 DNA: TGTGCCAGCAGCGTAGTTGGGACAGGGGTTAATGAGCAGTTCTTC